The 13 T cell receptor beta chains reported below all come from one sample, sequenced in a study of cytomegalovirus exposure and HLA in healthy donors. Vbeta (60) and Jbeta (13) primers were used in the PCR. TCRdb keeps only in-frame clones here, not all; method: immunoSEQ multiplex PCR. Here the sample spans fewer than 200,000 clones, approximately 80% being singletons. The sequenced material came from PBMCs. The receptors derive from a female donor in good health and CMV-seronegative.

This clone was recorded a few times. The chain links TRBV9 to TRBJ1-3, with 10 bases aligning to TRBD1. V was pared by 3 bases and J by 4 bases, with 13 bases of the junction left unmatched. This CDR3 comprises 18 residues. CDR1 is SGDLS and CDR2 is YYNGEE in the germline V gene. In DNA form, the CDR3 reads TGTGCCAGCAGCGCCGTAGAGACAGGGGGCTTGGGAGGAAACACCATATATTTT. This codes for CASSAVETGGLGGNTIYF.

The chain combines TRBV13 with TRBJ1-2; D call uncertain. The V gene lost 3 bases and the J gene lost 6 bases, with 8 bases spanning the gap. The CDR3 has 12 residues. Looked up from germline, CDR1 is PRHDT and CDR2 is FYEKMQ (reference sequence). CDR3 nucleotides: TGTGCCAGCAGCTTCTCGAGGGATGGCTACACCTTC. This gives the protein CASSFSRDGYTF. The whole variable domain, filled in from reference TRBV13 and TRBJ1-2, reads AAGVIQSPRHLIKEKRETATLKCYPIPRHDTVYWYQQGPGQDPQFLISFYEKMQSDKGSIPDRFSAQQFSDYHSELNMSSLELGDSALYFCASSFSRDGYTFGSGTRLTVV.

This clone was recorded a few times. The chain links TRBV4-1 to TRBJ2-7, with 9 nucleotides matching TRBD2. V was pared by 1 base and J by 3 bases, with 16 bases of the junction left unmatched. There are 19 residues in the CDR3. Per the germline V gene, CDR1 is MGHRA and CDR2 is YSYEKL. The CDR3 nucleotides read TGCGCCAGCAGCCAAGGATACGGAGGGGCGGAGACTAGCGGCTACGAGCAGTACTTC. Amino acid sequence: CASSQGYGGAETSGYEQYF.

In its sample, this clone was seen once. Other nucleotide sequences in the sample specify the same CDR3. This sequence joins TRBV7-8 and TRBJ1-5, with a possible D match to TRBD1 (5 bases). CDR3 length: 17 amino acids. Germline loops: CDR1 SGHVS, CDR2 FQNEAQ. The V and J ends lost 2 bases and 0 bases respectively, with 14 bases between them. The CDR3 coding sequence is TGTGCCAGCAGCTTACGTGCAGGGCCCTATAGCAATCAGCCCCAGCATTTT. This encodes CASSLRAGPYSNQPQHF. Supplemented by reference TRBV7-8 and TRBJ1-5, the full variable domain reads GAGVSQSPRYKVAKRGQDVALRCDPISGHVSLFWYQQALGQGPEFLTYFQNEAQLDKSGLPSDRFFAERPEGSVSTLKIQRTQQEDSAVYLCASSLRAGPYSNQPQHFGDGTRLSIL.

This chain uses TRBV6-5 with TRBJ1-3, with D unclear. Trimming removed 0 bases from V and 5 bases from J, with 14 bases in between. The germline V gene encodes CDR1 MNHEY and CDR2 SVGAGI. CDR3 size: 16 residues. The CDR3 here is CASSYSGVLSRNTIYF. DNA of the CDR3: TGTGCCAGCAGTTACTCCGGTGTCCTTTCGCGAAACACCATATATTTT.

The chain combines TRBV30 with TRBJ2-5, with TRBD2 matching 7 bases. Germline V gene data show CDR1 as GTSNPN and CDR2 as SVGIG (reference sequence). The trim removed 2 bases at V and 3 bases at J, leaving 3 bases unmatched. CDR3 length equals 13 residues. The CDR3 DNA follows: TGTGCCTGGAGTTATCTAGCGGAAGAGACCCAGTACTTC. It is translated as CAWSYLAEETQYF.

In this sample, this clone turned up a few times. The CDR3 region has the DNA TGTGCCAGCAGTGACCCCTCCGACAGGCAGAGCTCCTATAATTCACCCCTCCACTTT. Its translation is CASSDPSDRQSSYNSPLHF. The rearrangement uses TRBV2 and TRBJ1-6; maybe TRBD1 (6 bases). CDR1 is SNHLY, CDR2 FYNNEI, per germline. The V and J ends lost 3 bases and 0 bases respectively, with 18 bases between them. This CDR3 has 19 amino acids.

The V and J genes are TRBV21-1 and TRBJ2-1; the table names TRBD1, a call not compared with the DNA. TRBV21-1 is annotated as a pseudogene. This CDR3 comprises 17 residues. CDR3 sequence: CASSKGGGQGSYNEQFF. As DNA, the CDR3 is TGTGCCAGCAGCAAGGGAGGGGGACAGGGCTCCTACAATGAGCAGTTCTTC.

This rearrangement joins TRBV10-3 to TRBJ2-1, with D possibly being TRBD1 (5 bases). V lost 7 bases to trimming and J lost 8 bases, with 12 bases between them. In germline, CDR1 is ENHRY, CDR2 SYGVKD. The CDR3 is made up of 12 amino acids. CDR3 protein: CAITTGADEQFF. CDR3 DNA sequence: TGTGCCATCACCACAGGAGCCGATGAGCAGTTCTTC.

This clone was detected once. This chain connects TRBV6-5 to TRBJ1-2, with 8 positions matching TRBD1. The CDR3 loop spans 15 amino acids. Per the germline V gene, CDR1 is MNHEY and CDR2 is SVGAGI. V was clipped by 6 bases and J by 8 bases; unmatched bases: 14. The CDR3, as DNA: TGTGCCAGCAGCGTTACCCTCGACAGGGGCTGGGGCTACACCTTC. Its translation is CASSVTLDRGWGYTF.

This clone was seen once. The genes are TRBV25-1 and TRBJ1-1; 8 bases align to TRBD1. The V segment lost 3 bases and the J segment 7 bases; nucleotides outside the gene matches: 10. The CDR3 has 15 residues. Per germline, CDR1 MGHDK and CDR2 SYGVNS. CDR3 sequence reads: CASSDVGQATFEAFF. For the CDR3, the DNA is TGTGCCAGCAGTGATGTGGGACAGGCGACCTTTGAAGCTTTCTTT.

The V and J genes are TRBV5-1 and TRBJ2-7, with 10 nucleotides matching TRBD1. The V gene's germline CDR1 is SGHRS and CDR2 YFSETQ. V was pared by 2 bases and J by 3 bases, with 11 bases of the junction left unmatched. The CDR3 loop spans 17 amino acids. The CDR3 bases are TGCGCCAGCAGCTTTGGTTGGTCGGGACAGGGGAACTACGAGCAGTACTTC. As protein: CASSFGWSGQGNYEQYF.

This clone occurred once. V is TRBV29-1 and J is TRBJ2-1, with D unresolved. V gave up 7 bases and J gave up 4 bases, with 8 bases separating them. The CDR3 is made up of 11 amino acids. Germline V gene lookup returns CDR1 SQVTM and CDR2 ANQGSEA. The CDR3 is CSGQVYNEQFF. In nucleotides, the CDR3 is TGCAGCGGGCAGGTTTACAATGAGCAGTTCTTC.